This entry concerns a single T cell receptor beta chain. Its antigen has not been determined. No base qualities exist here, and no much larger clone lies one base off it. The sample belongs to a study of blood T cell repertoires in COVID-19 (dated by TCRdb to about 2020). For the study in its entirety: Samples covering the acute and convalescent phases of COVID-19 were provided by collaborators in the United States, Italy and Spain. The prospective study material was composed of cDNA or gDNA derived from T cells, B-cell-depleted T cells, or PBMCs. Sample metadata almost always included a de-identified subject ID, COVID-19 status, age in years and sex. Where available, HLA class I and class II types were obtained from metadata supplied by the sample provider rather than from assay-based typing. The repertoires were released in a freely available public database meant as a resource for research on the immune response to SARS-CoV-2. Subjects who had been exposed to COVID-19, were actively infected with it, or had recovered from it provided the deeply sampled blood TCRbeta repertoires that made up the dataset. The samples were drawn from the first 160 participants of the ongoing ImmuneRACE study and from some 1,300 subjects provided by 6 global collaborators. General study outcomes and caveats: The quantity of clinical and demographic metadata differed by source and by participant and was supplied without curation.

There are 15 amino acids in the CDR3, from cysteine to phenylalanine inclusive. The sequence is cut down to CDR3 DNA, 45 bases in frame from base 1. According to the germline V gene, CDR1 reads SGHTA and CDR2 reads FQGNSA. Deletion took 5 bases off V and 0 bases off J, with a span of 13 bases between the germline ends. TCRbeta CDR3 regions were amplified from genomic DNA by means of the immunoSEQ Assay, a bias-controlled multiplex PCR. The authors processed their data as follows. The number of nucleated cells in each sample was estimated from the amplification of reference gene primers within the assay. To quantify the absolute abundance of each unique TCRbeta CDR3 rearrangement, sequence reads were collapsed and filtered. Productive Simpson clonality was computed per sample as the square root of Simpson's diversity index over productive rearrangements. The immuneACCESS repertoire file appears here via TCRdb, limited to in-frame rearrangements. These files lack a portion of the clones; in checked studies, under half of the deficit traces to unresolved V genes, and the cause of the others is not known. That table supplies the V and J calls and clone size; D and trimming were determined from the DNA. This sample is represented by a few hundred thousand clones; 83% of them were singletons. Of the sample, approximately 5% is held by the ten largest clones.

Participants in the prospective study were aged roughly 18 to 100 years, lived in approximately 26 United States geographic areas, and enrolled through a virtual design. Cohort assignment in the prospective study relied on participant-reported clinical history from a screening survey and a study questionnaire. ImmuneRACE Cohort 3 recovered participants were defined by two consecutive negative NP/OP PCR tests, healthcare professional clearance, or symptom resolution. Each participant in the prospective study had whole blood, serum and a nasopharyngeal or oropharyngeal swab collected by mobile phlebotomists. Prospective study participants could optionally give additional blood draws and questionnaires over an approximately 2-month period. Before DNA extraction, blood samples from the prospective study were shipped at room temperature or frozen.

This chain joins TRBV7-2 to TRBJ1-2; the D gene cannot be resolved reliably. The clonotype comes from a woman aged 45-60 years who had recovered from COVID-19. The sequenced material came from PBMCs or T cells enriched from blood (not recorded which). The CDR3 is CASSPHDGANYGYTF. At the DNA level, the sequence is TGTGCCAGCAGCCCCCATGACGGAGCTAACTATGGCTACACCTTC.